A single sample gave rise to the 26 T cell receptor beta chains below, sequenced in a study of post-analysis software for immune sequencing data. Whole-study findings and limits: In patients, about 5 TRBV segments were more frequent than in controls, with TRBV5-6, TRBV5-1 and TRBV20-1 among them.

Their antigens remain unidentified. Unique molecular identifiers featured in each of the TCR beta cDNA libraries. TCRdb re-derived calls from the PCR reads in MiXCR, one entry per CDR3 protein. The profile covers approximately 730,000 distinct CDR3 sequences, with roughly 30% appearing a single time and 0.55% to 0.65% taken by the ten largest. The material sequenced was blood. Receptor source: a girl aged 5-17 years with multiple sclerosis.

The gene calls are TRBV6-5 and TRBJ2-3; tentatively, D is TRBD2 (5 bases). The germline V gene has CDR1 MNHEY and CDR2 SVGAGI. CDR3 length equals 17 residues. V shed 1 base and J shed 0 bases, with 14 bases lying between them. CDR3 protein: CASSYLAGLSSTDTQYF. In DNA, the CDR3 is TGTGCCAGCAGTTACTTGGCGGGCCTGTCTAGCACAGATACGCAGTATTTT.

This clonotype was observed many times. This chain links TRBV5-1 with TRBJ2-3, with 9 nucleotides matching TRBD1. Germline CDR1 SGHRS, CDR2 YFSETQ. V was clipped by 5 bases and J by 6 bases; unmatched bases: 10. The CDR3 runs to 15 residues. CDR3 sequence reads: CASRPVGQGSDTQYF. The CDR3, as DNA: TGCGCCAGCAGACCCGTAGGACAGGGGAGTGATACGCAGTATTTT.

V is TRBV20-1 and J is TRBJ2-7; no reliable D call. The V and J ends lost 6 bases and 0 bases respectively, with 24 bases between them. Germline V gene lookup returns CDR1 DFQATT and CDR2 SNEGSKA (reference sequence). This CDR3 has 17 amino acids. The CDR3: CSALPQPGGRSSYEQYF. The DNA of the CDR3 is TGCAGTGCGCTCCCCCAGCCGGGCGGTAGGAGCTCCTACGAGCAGTACTTC.

This sequence joins TRBV12-3 or TRBV12-4 and TRBJ1-2; D gene unclear. With 3 bases removed from V and 5 bases from J, the gap between germline ends came to 13 bases. This CDR3 contains 14 residues. The CDR3 bases are TGTGCCAGCAGTTTCCCTTACGCGGGGTATGGCTACACCTTC. This encodes CASSFPYAGYGYTF.

This sequence joins TRBV12-3 or TRBV12-4 and TRBJ2-6; the D is unclear. The CDR3 spans 14 residues. Trimming cost V 3 bases and J 0 bases, with 3 bases left between them. The CDR3 nucleotides read TGTGCCAGCAGTTTTTTCTCTGGGGCCAACGTCCTGACTTTC. Amino acids: CASSFFSGANVLTF.

The rearrangement links TRBV6-6 to TRBJ2-7; TRBD1 agrees at 9 bases. V trimming: 5 bases; J trimming: 3 bases; junction bases outside the gene matches: 8. This CDR3 region has 15 residues. The germline CDR1 and CDR2 sequences are MNHNY and SVGAGI (reference sequence). The CDR3 protein is CASSKDRGGIYEQYF. The CDR3 bases are TGTGCCAGCAGTAAAGACAGGGGGGGTATCTACGAGCAGTACTTC.

The genes are TRBV20-1 and TRBJ2-1, with a tentative D call TRBD2 (6 bases). Trimming stripped 3 bases from V and 8 bases from J, with 11 bases between. The CDR3 extends over 12 amino acids. Germline values: CDR1 DFQATT, CDR2 SNEGSKA (reference sequence). This chain's CDR3 is CSARRGGDEQFF. CDR3 in DNA: TGCAGTGCTAGGAGGGGAGGAGATGAGCAGTTCTTC.

The chain employs TRBV10-3 and TRBJ2-5; D not resolved. The J call may be faulty, since TRBJ2-7 better matches the DNA end. The CDR3 is 13 residues long. Germline V gene sequence: CDR1 ENHRY, CDR2 SYGVKD. The CDR3 sequence is CAIQMYPAYEQYF. CDR3 coding DNA: TGTGCCATTCAGATGTACCCAGCCTACGAGCAGTACTTC.

This clonotype came up a few times. This sequence joins TRBV5-1 and TRBJ2-4; 7 bases fit TRBD2. The germline V gene has CDR1 SGHRS and CDR2 YFSETQ. The CDR3 is made up of 16 amino acids. J lost 5 bases, V lost 1 base, and 9 bases had no gene match. CDR3 sequence: CASSLRSGGTENIQYF. As DNA, the CDR3 is TGCGCCAGCAGCTTGCGTTCCGGGGGGACTGAAAACATTCAGTACTTC.

This rearrangement joins TRBV5-1 to TRBJ1-2; D may be TRBD1 (5 bases). The CDR3 has 13 residues. Germline-derived CDR1 and CDR2 are SGHRS and YFSETQ. V lost 4 bases to trimming and J lost 8 bases, with 15 bases between them. The CDR3 sequence is CASSPGTDMGYTF. As DNA, the CDR3 is TGCGCCAGCAGCCCGGGGACCGATATGGGCTACACCTTC. The full variable domain, in which reference TRBV5-1 and TRBJ1-2 provide the parts outside the CDR3, is KAGVTQTPRYLIKTRGQQVTLSCSPISGHRSVSWYQQTPGQGLQFLFEYFSETQRNKGNFPGRFSGRQFSNSRSEMNVSTLELGDSALYLCASSPGTDMGYTFGSGTRLTVV.

This chain uses TRBV20-1 with TRBJ1-2, with TRBD1 matching 9 bases. This CDR3 contains 13 residues. V dropped 6 bases and J dropped 4; count of bases not matched to a gene: 6. Germline CDR1 DFQATT, CDR2 SNEGSKA (reference sequence). The CDR3 region has the DNA TGCAGTGCCGAACAGGGGGCTAGCTATGGCTACACCTTC. Translating gives CSAEQGASYGYTF.

This clonotype was seen once. For the CDR3, the DNA is TGTGCCAGCAGTTACAGCCCTAGCGAAGCGTACCAAGAGACCCAGTACTTC. Amino acid sequence: CASSYSPSEAYQETQYF. The chain recombines TRBV6-6 with TRBJ2-5, with D tentatively TRBD2 (6 bases). The CDR3 sequence is 17 residues long. Trimming shortened V by 2 bases and J by 0 bases, and 16 bases separated the two germline ends. The germline V gene encodes CDR1 MNHNY and CDR2 SVGAGI (reference sequence).

There are a few counts of this clonotype. The chain couples TRBV7-9 to TRBJ2-5; 16 bases line up with TRBD2. Germline V gives CDR1 SEHNR, CDR2 FQNEAQ (reference sequence). The CDR3 totals 18 residues. V lost 5 bases, J lost 1 base, and 7 bases stayed unmatched. The DNA of the CDR3 is TGTGCCAGCAGCCTCGGGACTAGCGGGAGGGGCCCCCAAGAGACCCAGTACTTC. Its protein product is CASSLGTSGRGPQETQYF.

The chain couples TRBV5-5 to TRBJ1-2, with TRBD1 matching over 7 bases. CDR1 is SGHKS, CDR2 YYEKEE, per germline (reference sequence). This CDR3 region has 14 residues. J lost 3 bases, V lost 4 bases, and 6 bases had no gene match. As DNA, the CDR3 is TGTGCCAGCAGCCCGATGACAGGGCACTATGGCTACACCTTC. As protein: CASSPMTGHYGYTF. The variable domain in full, completed from reference TRBV5-5 and TRBJ1-2, reads DAGVTQSPTHLIKTRGQQVTLRCSPISGHKSVSWYQQVLGQGPQFIFQYYEKEERGRGNFPDRFSARQFPNYSSELNVNALLLGDSALYLCASSPMTGHYGYTFGSGTRLTVV.

This clonotype occurred many times. The J gene is TRBJ2-1, the V gene TRBV6-4; 14 nucleotides agree with TRBD2. The CDR3 covers 20 residues. The V and J ends lost 5 bases and 0 bases, in that order; junction bases with no gene match: 12. From germline, CDR1 is MRHNA and CDR2 SNTAGT. The CDR3 here is CASSLHPGLAGASSYNEQFF. The CDR3 region has the DNA TGTGCCAGCAGTCTCCATCCGGGACTAGCGGGGGCTAGCTCCTACAATGAGCAGTTCTTC.

This clonotype was detected only a few times. This chain links TRBV28 with TRBJ2-5, with 9 positions matching TRBD1. There are 14 residues in the CDR3. Germline V gene lookup returns CDR1 MDHEN and CDR2 SYDVKM. V gave up 7 bases and J gave up 5 bases; unmatched junction bases: 8. The CDR3 DNA follows: TGTGCCAGCACCATGACAGGGGGAAGTGAGACCCAGTACTTC. Residues: CASTMTGGSETQYF.

This clonotype was counted many times. The genes are TRBV10-3 and TRBJ2-1, with 9 nucleotides matching TRBD2. CDR1 and CDR2 from the germline V gene are ENHRY and SYGVKD. J lost 0 bases, V lost 6 bases, and 3 bases had no gene match. The CDR3 is 15 amino acids. In DNA, the CDR3 is TGTGCCATCAGGGATAGCGGGAGCTCCTACAATGAGCAGTTCTTC. Its translation is CAIRDSGSSYNEQFF.

There are a few counts of this clonotype. This sequence joins TRBV20-1 and TRBJ2-5, with no clear D. V dropped 1 base and J dropped 3 bases, with 12 bases sitting between them. This CDR3 is 14 amino acids long. Germline-derived CDR1 and CDR2 are DFQATT and SNEGSKA (reference sequence). CDR3 DNA sequence: TGCAGTGCTAGAGTCGCCCAGCTCGAAGAGACCCAGTACTTC. Translating gives CSARVAQLEETQYF.

This clonotype was counted between two and nine times. V gene TRBV7-2 combines with J gene TRBJ2-1; TRBD1 agrees at 10 bases. The CDR3 has 18 residues. The V gene end was trimmed by 3 bases and the J gene end by 4 bases; junction bases not matched to a gene: 12. The V gene's germline CDR1 is SGHTA and CDR2 FQGNSA. This CDR3 is CASSFPLRDRGPYNEQFF. CDR3 nucleotide sequence: TGTGCCAGCAGCTTTCCCCTCCGCGACAGGGGGCCTTACAATGAGCAGTTCTTC.

In its sample, this clonotype was seen a few times. The chain couples TRBV29-1 to TRBJ2-3; TRBD2 might be the D (5 bases). CDR3 size: 14 residues. Germline-derived CDR1 and CDR2 are SQVTM and ANQGSEA. Trimming cost V 6 bases and J 2 bases, with 15 bases left between them. Written as DNA, the CDR3 is TGCAGCGTCATGGACTTAGGCCTCACAGATACGCAGTATTTT. Encoded protein: CSVMDLGLTDTQYF.

This clonotype was counted once. It may be a read error: a sequence one base away is much more abundant. The chain combines TRBV7-2 with TRBJ2-6, with a weak D call TRBD1 (6 bases). The CDR3 totals 18 residues. CDR1 is SGHTA and CDR2 is FQGNSA in the germline V gene. CDR3 region: CASSSSRTVNSGANVLAF. The DNA of the CDR3 is TGTGCCAGCAGCTCCTCAAGGACAGTCAACTCTGGGGCCAACGTCCTGGCTTTC.

In nucleotides, the CDR3 is TGTGCCAGCAGCCGGAGCGTAGGACCGCGATCGTTAGCTAACTATGGCTACACCTTC. It yields the protein CASSRSVGPRSLANYGYTF. This rearrangement joins TRBV5-6 to TRBJ1-2; D is ambiguous. CDR1 SGHDT and CDR2 YYEEEE come from the germline V gene. The CDR3 has 19 amino acids. Trimming stripped 4 bases from V and 0 bases from J, with 25 bases between.

This clonotype turned up a few times. This chain links TRBV11-2 with TRBJ2-1, with 8 bases identical to TRBD1. The germline V gene has CDR1 SGHAT and CDR2 FQNNGV. The CDR3 length is 17 residues. After removal of 4 bases from V and 3 bases from J, the junction contained 11 bases not matched to a gene. The CDR3 sequence: CASSSKHGTGLYNEQFF. The CDR3 nucleotides are TGTGCCAGCAGCTCTAAACACGGGACAGGCCTCTACAATGAGCAGTTCTTC.

This chain links TRBV20-1 with TRBJ1-1; possibly TRBD1 for D (5 bases). The CDR3 contains 17 residues. Trimming took 1 base from V and 0 from J, leaving 18 bases between them. From germline, CDR1 is DFQATT and CDR2 SNEGSKA (reference sequence). In DNA, the CDR3 is TGCAGTGCTAGAGTAGCACAGGCGCGCAGGGTGAACACTGAAGCTTTCTTT. It codes for CSARVAQARRVNTEAFF.

The rearrangement links TRBV5-1 to TRBJ2-6; D is perhaps TRBD1 (7 bases). Germline assignment: CDR1 SGHRS and CDR2 YFSETQ. The CDR3 length is 17 residues. V was shortened by 6 bases and J by 1 base, with 17 bases between the two germline ends. CDR3 sequence reads: CASTRARGTSGANVLTF. DNA of the CDR3: TGCGCCAGCACCCGTGCCAGGGGGACTTCTGGGGCCAACGTCCTGACTTTC.

This clonotype was counted many times. The chain recombines TRBV20-1 with TRBJ2-5, with 8 bases aligning to TRBD2. The CDR3 loop spans 12 amino acids. Germline assignment: CDR1 DFQATT and CDR2 SNEGSKA (reference sequence). J lost 4 bases, V lost 8 bases, and 6 bases had no gene match. CDR3 region: CSPGGGTETQYF. CDR3 in DNA: TGCAGTCCCGGGGGGGGAACAGAGACCCAGTACTTC.